Following are 3 T cell receptor beta chains from one sample sequenced in a study of patients and donors after allogeneic stem cell transplantation. From the RT-PCR reads, TCRdb called clonotypes with MiXCR, one entry per CDR3 protein. This sample has about 960,000 distinct CDR3 sequences, with more than 15% found just once. Sequences were obtained from blood, either unsorted or a sorted T cell fraction (not recorded which). Source of these receptors: a human donor who was either an allogeneic HSCT recipient or a stem cell or donor lymphocyte infusion donor (not recorded which). It is not recorded whose cells these are; they may come from a transplant donor.

This clonotype was seen more than once but under ten times. The chain joins TRBV30 to TRBJ2-2; D is unresolved. The CDR3 has 13 amino acids. Germline CDR1 GTSNPN, CDR2 SVGIG (reference sequence). Trimming took off 1 base at V and 1 base at J, with 4 bases between the two ends. For the CDR3, the DNA is TGTGCCTGGAGTGAGCAGAACACCGGGGAGCTGTTTTTT. Protein product: CAWSEQNTGELFF.

The sample holds many counts of this clonotype. V gene TRBV29-1 combines with J gene TRBJ2-5, with a tentative D call TRBD2 (5 bases). This CDR3 is built from 15 residues. Germline CDR1 and CDR2: SQVTM and ANQGSEA. Trimming took 2 bases from V and 4 from J, leaving 17 bases between them. DNA for the CDR3: TGCAGCGTTGAATCCTCGAGGGAGATACGAGAGACCCAGTACTTC. This sequence encodes CSVESSREIRETQYF.

This clonotype was found a few times. V usage is TRBV6-5 and J usage is TRBJ2-7; D perhaps matches TRBD1 (5 bases). Between the trimmed V and J ends, which lost 0 bases and 2 bases, there was a span of 14 bases. This CDR3 has 16 amino acids. Germline V lookup: CDR1 MNHEY, CDR2 SVGAGI. The CDR3 protein is CASSYSIGAGTYEQYF. The DNA for the CDR3 is TGTGCCAGCAGTTACTCGATTGGGGCAGGGACCTACGAGCAGTACTTC.